This TCR beta chain comes out of a study of cytomegalovirus exposure and HLA in healthy donors. Findings and caveats of the study: High sensitivity and specificity were reportedly achieved when the classifier diagnosed cytomegalovirus status. Three of the chains that were CMV-associated were confirmed in vitro to be specific for CMV antigens.

There were likely unrecorded immune exposures, though donors were nominally healthy when sampled. It was with 60 Vbeta and 13 Jbeta primers that the PCR ran. Per the authors' pipeline: Later, roughly 80 million unique TCR beta chains were counted in an analysis, and about 10 million of them were shared. Generated by immunoSEQ multiplex PCR, the TCRdb table keeps only in-frame clones and is missing some. Clone size and V and J calls were adopted from that table, with D and trimming inferred from the DNA. In all, the sample yields 130,000 or so clones. As concerns this clone: Its antigen is not identified.

Sequenced input: PBMCs. This TCR was recovered from a man in his late teens or twenties in good health and CMV-seronegative.

The CDR3 sequence: CASTLPQGGFSPLHF. The DNA of the CDR3 is TGTGCCAGCACCCTTCCTCAGGGGGGCTTTTCACCCCTCCACTTT. The genes are TRBV6-6 and TRBJ1-6; the match to TRBD1 covers 7 bases. Trimming cost V 7 bases and J 9 bases; bases outside gene matches: 12. Germline V gives CDR1 MNHNY, CDR2 SVGAGI (reference sequence). The CDR3 covers 15 residues.